The TCR beta chain described here comes from a study of T cell changes during pregnancy in multiple sclerosis. Germline V gene sequence: CDR1 SGHNT, CDR2 YYREEE (reference sequence). The CDR3 sequence is 14 residues long. V was trimmed by 4 bases and J by 12 bases, leaving 19 bases between them. TCRdb's table, derived via immunoSEQ multiplex PCR, lists solely in-frame clones and lacks some. The sample includes tens of thousands of clones, 85% to 95% of them seen just once. The specimen was peripheral blood. This TCR derives from a female donor with multiple sclerosis, enrolled in a pregnancy study. The chain employs TRBV5-4 and TRBJ1-4; possible D gene TRBD1, 6 bases. CDR3 nucleotides: TGTGCCAGCAGCCCAGACAGGAGTCAGACGGAACTGTTTTTT. Translating gives CASSPDRSQTELFF.